This TCR beta chain was captured by sequencing in a study of cytomegalovirus exposure and HLA in healthy donors. Study in general: Drawn from HLA-typed donors, tens of millions of unique TCRs were held in an early data release.

CDR1 and CDR2 (germline): LNHDA, SQIVND (reference sequence). CDR3 length equals 15 residues. Trimming stripped 3 bases from V and 1 base from J, with 10 bases between. The PCR employed 60 Vbeta primers together with 13 Jbeta primers. Study processing details: In a later analysis, the count reached some 83 million unique TCR beta chains, with 9 million to 11 million shared. The repertoire was sequenced with immunoSEQ multiplex PCR; TCRdb's copy has only in-frame clones and lacks some. V, J and clone size derive from that table, while D and trimming were established from the DNA sequence. The data contain more than 85,000 clones, 79% of them singletons.

Sample: PBMCs. This clonotype was obtained from a male donor in good health and CMV-seropositive. The chain couples TRBV19 to TRBJ1-5, with D possibly being TRBD1 (5 bases). The CDR3 is CASSISRASNQPQHF. CDR3 in DNA: TGTGCCAGTAGTATTTCCAGGGCAAGCAATCAGCCCCAGCATTTT.